This TCR beta chain was identified during a study of T cell responses to AZD1222 COVID-19 vaccine. Study-wide background: Analysis merged second doses at about 4 or about 12 weeks.

About this clone: Its antigen is currently unknown.

This CDR3 is built from 15 residues. Trimming cost V 4 bases and J 6 bases; bases outside gene matches: 10. Per the germline V gene, CDR1 is SGHNT and CDR2 is YYREEE (reference sequence). Study-wide results and caveats: The reported proportion of spike-specific TCRs targeting unmutated variant regions was nearly half. At baseline, seropositivity was found in only a handful of AZD1222 recipients.

This table comes from immunoSEQ multiplex PCR, and its TCRdb copy is limited to in-frame clones, with some not included. The table records 75,000 to 95,000 clones, around 83% of them present only once. The source of this sequence is an adult in good health. The chain links TRBV5-4 to TRBJ2-1, with 7 bases matching TRBD1. The source material was peripheral blood, sampled on day 0 of AZD1222 vaccination. CDR3 in DNA: TGTGCCAGCAGCCCTCAGACAGGGTATGTCAATGAGCAGTTCTTC. This encodes CASSPQTGYVNEQFF.